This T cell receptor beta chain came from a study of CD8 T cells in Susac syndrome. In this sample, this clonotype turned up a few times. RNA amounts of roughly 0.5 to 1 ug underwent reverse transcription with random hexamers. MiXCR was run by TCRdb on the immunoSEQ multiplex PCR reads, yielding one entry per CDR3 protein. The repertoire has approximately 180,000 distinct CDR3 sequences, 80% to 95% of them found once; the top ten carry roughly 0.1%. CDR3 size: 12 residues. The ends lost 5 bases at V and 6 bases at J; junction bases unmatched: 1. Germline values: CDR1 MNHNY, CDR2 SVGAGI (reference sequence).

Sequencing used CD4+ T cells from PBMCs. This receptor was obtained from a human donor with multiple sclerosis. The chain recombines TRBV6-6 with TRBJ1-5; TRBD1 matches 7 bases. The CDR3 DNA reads TGTGCCAGCAGTCCAGGGGGTCAGCCCCAGCATTTT. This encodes CASSPGGQPQHF.